This T cell receptor beta chain was sequenced for a study of vaccination and CD4 T cells after COVID-19. This sample's time point: late sampling 161 to 241 days after vaccination in a few convalescent patients. V was pared by 2 bases and J by 3 bases, with 8 bases between. The CDR3 extends over 14 amino acids. Germline assignment: CDR1 LNHDA and CDR2 SQIVND (reference sequence). This clonotype has just a few counts. From the PCR reads, TCRdb called clonotypes with MiXCR, one entry per CDR3 protein. The data show some 33,000 distinct CDR3 sequences, approximately 40% seen once. The sequencing used CD4+ T cells from blood, collected about 7 months after SARS-CoV-2 vaccination. The rearrangement joins TRBV19 to TRBJ1-3; the D gene is possibly TRBD1 (5 bases). This receptor was identified in a human donor who had recovered from COVID-19. The chain's CDR3 is CASSIQGDGNTIYF. Written as DNA, the CDR3 is TGTGCCAGTAGTATACAGGGTGATGGAAACACCATATATTTT.